This TCR beta chain is drawn from a study of T-cell reconstitution after alpha-beta-depleted transplantation in children. This clonotype was seen a handful of times. The V gene lost 4 bases and the J gene lost 2 bases, with 9 bases spanning the gap. Per the germline V gene, CDR1 is SGHDT and CDR2 is YYEEEE. The CDR3 contains 13 residues. Molecular barcoding with unique molecular identifiers was used for the TCRbeta library. TCRdb independently ran MiXCR on the PCR reads; one entry per CDR3 protein. Seen here are about 1,000,000 distinct CDR3 sequences, about 29% observed once, and the top ten hold around 30%.

The origin of this receptor is a boy less than two years old who had a stem cell transplant for SCID, so the T cells may come from the graft donor. This chain connects TRBV5-6 to TRBJ2-5; D call uncertain. The source material was PBMCs, mostly from graft donor cells, sampled 360 days after TCRalphabeta/CD19-depleted stem cell transplant. The CDR3 DNA reads as TGTGCCAGCAGCATCACACCTCAAGAGACCCAGTACTTC. Protein product: CASSITPQETQYF.